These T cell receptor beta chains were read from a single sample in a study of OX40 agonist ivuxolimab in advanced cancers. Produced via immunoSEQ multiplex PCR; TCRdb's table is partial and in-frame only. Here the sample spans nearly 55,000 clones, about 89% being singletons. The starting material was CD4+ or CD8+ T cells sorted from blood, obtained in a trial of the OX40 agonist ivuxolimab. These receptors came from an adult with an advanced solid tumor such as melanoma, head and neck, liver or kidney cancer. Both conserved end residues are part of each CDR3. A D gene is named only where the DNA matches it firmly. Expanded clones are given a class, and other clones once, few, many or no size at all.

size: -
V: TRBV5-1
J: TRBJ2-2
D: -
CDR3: CASSLLNTGELFF
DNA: TGCGCCAGCAGCTTATTAAACACCGGGGAGCTGTTTTTT

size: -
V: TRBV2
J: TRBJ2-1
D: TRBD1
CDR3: CASSQDRGSYNEQFF
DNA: TGTGCCAGCAGTCAAGACAGGGGCTCCTACAATGAGCAGTTCTTC

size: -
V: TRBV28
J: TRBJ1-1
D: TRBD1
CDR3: CASSLGQLNTEAFF
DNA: TGTGCCAGCAGTTTGGGACAGTTGAACACTGAAGCTTTCTTT

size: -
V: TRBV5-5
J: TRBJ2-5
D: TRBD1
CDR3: CASSLEGATTWGETQYF
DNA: TGTGCCAGCAGCTTAGAGGGGGCCACGACCTGGGGAGAGACCCAGTACTTC

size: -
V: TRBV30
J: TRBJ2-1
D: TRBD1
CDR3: CAWKPGQYYNEQFF
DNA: TGTGCCTGGAAACCGGGACAGTACTACAATGAGCAGTTCTTC

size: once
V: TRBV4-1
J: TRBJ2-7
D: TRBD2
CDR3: CASSLGGVLYEQYF
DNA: TGCGCCAGCAGTCTGGGGGGGGTCCTCTACGAGCAGTACTTC

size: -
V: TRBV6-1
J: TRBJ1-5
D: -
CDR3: CASSEAGPNQPQHF
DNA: TGTGCCAGCAGTGAAGCAGGGCCAAATCAGCCCCAGCATTTT

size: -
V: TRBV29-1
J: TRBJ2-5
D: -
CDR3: CSVPGGGAGETQYF
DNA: TGCAGCGTCCCCGGAGGGGGGGCTGGAGAGACCCAGTACTTC

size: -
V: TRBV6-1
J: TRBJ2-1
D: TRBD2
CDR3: CASGRGTSAFNEQFF
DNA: TGTGCCAGCGGACGGGGGACTAGCGCATTCAATGAGCAGTTCTTC

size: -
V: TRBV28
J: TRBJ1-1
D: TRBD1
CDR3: CASSPPLGQTEAFF
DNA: TGTGCCAGCAGTCCGCCCCTGGGACAGACTGAAGCTTTCTTT

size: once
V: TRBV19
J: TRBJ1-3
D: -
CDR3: CASSIRHSGNTIYF
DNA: TGTGCCAGTAGTATACGGCATTCTGGAAACACCATATATTTT

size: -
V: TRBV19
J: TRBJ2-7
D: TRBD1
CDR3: CASSISGQGYEQYF
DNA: TGTGCCAGTAGTATCTCGGGACAGGGCTACGAGCAGTACTTC

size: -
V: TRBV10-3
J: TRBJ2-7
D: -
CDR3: CAIRGAKFPEQYF
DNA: TGTGCCATCAGAGGGGCCAAATTCCCCGAGCAGTACTTC

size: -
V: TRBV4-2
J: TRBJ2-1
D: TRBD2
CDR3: CASSQDPGLAGVSEQFF
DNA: TGTGCCAGCAGCCAAGATCCTGGACTAGCGGGGGTCAGCGAGCAGTTCTTC

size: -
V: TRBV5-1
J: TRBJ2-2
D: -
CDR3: CASSLQNTGELFF
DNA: TGCGCCAGCAGCTTGCAGAACACCGGGGAGCTGTTTTTT

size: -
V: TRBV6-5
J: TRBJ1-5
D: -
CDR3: CASSYSLALNQPQHF
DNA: TGTGCCAGCAGTTACTCGTTGGCGCTCAATCAGCCCCAGCATTTT

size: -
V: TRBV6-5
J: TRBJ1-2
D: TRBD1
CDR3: CASSYPTGQATF
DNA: TGTGCCAGCAGTTACCCCACTGGACAGGCCACCTTC

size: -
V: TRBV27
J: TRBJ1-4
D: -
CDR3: CASTTNREGEKLFF
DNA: TGTGCCAGCACTACTAACAGGGAGGGTGAAAAACTGTTTTTT

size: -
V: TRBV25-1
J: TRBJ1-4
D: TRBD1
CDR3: CASSESGQAKEKLFF
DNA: TGTGCCAGCAGTGAATCGGGACAGGCAAAAGAAAAACTGTTTTTT

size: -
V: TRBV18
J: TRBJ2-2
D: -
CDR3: CASSPPMGATMSGELFF
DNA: TGTGCCAGCTCACCACCGATGGGGGCTACGATGTCCGGGGAGCTGTTTTTT

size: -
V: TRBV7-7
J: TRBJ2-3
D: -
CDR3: CASSLGTGDTQYF
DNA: TGTGCTAGCAGCTTGGGGACGGGGGATACGCAGTATTTT

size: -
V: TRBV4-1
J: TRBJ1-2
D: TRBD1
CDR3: CASSHTTGENYGYTF
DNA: TGCGCCAGCAGCCATACGACAGGGGAGAACTATGGCTACACCTTC

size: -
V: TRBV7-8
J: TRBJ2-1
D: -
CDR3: CASSFSDFSYNEQFF
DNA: TGTGCCAGCAGCTTTTCCGATTTCTCCTACAATGAGCAGTTCTTC

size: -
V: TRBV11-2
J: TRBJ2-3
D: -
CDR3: CASSLEGRGFTDTQYF
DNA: TGTGCCAGCAGCTTGGAGGGCCGCGGGTTCACAGATACGCAGTATTTT

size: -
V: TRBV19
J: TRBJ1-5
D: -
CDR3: CASSMSEGNQPQHF
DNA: TGTGCCAGTAGTATGTCTGAAGGCAATCAGCCCCAGCATTTT

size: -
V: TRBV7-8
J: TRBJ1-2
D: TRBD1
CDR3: CASSLRRWGQGSYGYTF
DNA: TGTGCCAGCAGCTTACGCCGATGGGGACAGGGGTCCTATGGCTACACCTTC

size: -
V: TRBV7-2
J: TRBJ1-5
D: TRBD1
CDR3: CASSGQGGQPQHF
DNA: TGTGCCAGCAGTGGACAGGGCGGGCAGCCCCAGCATTTT

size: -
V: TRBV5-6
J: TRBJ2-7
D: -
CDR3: CASSLVGASYEQYF
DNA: TGTGCCAGCAGCTTGGTGGGGGCCTCCTACGAGCAGTACTTC

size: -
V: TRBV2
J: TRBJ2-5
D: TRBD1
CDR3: CASTKDRGRETQYF
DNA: TGTGCCAGCACGAAAGACAGGGGGCGGGAGACCCAGTACTTC

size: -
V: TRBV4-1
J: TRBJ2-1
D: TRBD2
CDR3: CASSQAGGGLGEQFF
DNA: TGCGCCAGCAGCCAAGCTGGCGGGGGGTTGGGTGAGCAGTTCTTC

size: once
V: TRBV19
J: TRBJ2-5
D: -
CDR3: CASQSRGYGETQYF
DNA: TGTGCCAGTCAGTCCCGGGGGTACGGAGAGACCCAGTACTTC

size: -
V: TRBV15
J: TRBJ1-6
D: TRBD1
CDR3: CATSREVRQGDSSLHF
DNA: TGTGCCACCAGCAGAGAGGTCAGACAGGGGGATTCATCCCTCCACTTT

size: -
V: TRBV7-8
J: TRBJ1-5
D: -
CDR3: CASSSRGNQPQHF
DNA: TGTGCCAGCAGCTCCCGGGGGAATCAGCCCCAGCATTTT

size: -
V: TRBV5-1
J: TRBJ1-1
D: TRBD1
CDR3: CASRFTPNRDSSEAFF
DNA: TGCGCCAGCCGCTTTACCCCAAACCGGGACAGTTCTGAAGCTTTCTTT

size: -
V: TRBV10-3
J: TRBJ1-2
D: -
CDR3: CAIRPNGAGGYTF
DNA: TGTGCCATCAGGCCCAACGGGGCCGGGGGCTACACCTTC

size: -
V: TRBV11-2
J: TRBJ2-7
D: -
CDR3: CATGGYRYEQYF
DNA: TGTGCCACCGGCGGGTATAGGTACGAGCAGTACTTC

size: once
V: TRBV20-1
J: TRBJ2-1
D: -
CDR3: CSAVGNNEQFF
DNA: TGCAGTGCTGTAGGGAACAATGAGCAGTTCTTC

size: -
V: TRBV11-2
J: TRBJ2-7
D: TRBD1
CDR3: CASSLGPGTGGGEQYF
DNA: TGTGCCAGCAGCTTAGGGCCCGGGACAGGGGGCGGGGAGCAGTACTTC

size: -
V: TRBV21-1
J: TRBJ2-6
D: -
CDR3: CASSKGEGWFSGANVLTF
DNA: TGTGCCAGCAGCAAAGGAGAAGGGTGGTTCTCTGGGGCCAACGTCCTGACTTTC

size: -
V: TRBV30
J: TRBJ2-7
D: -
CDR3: CAWSVPGSGQYF
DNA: TGTGCCTGGAGTGTACCGGGGAGCGGGCAGTACTTC